Shown below are 31 T cell receptor beta chains from a single sample sequenced in a study of shared T cell receptors in the human thymus. Repertoires were generated with immunoSEQ multiplex PCR, while TCRdb's copy carries only in-frame clones and drops some. The table has hundreds of thousands of clones, roughly 90% seen once. This same sample was also part of a study on human thymus T cells.

Sequenced input: thymocytes. Every receptor here comes from a boy in the first two years of life with a congenital heart defect.

V and J are TRBV19 and TRBJ2-2; no clear D gene. Germline values: CDR1 LNHDA, CDR2 SQIVND (reference sequence). V gave up 4 bases and J gave up 7 bases, with 10 bases separating them. CDR3 length equals 13 residues. CDR3 loop: CASSSRSFGELFF. Here the CDR3 DNA reads TGTGCCAGTAGTAGCAGGTCCTTCGGGGAGCTGTTTTTT.

The V and J genes are TRBV5-1 and TRBJ2-3, with 8 bases aligning to TRBD2. Trimming at V came to 2 bases and at J to 3 bases, leaving 23 bases not matched to a gene. The CDR3 covers 21 residues. Germline CDR1 SGHRS, CDR2 YFSETQ. CDR3: CASSFFAQQASGGIGTDTQYF. The CDR3 region has the DNA TGCGCCAGCAGCTTCTTTGCCCAGCAGGCGAGCGGGGGTATAGGGACAGATACGCAGTATTTT.

The gene calls are TRBV6-5 and TRBJ2-7, with D maybe TRBD2 (5 bases). Trimming pared 0 bases from V and 6 bases from J, leaving 15 bases between. Germline assignment: CDR1 MNHEY and CDR2 SVGAGI. CDR3 length: 15 residues. The CDR3 sequence: CASSYSHPQLGEQYF. The CDR3 coding sequence is TGTGCCAGCAGTTACTCTCACCCCCAACTAGGCGAGCAGTACTTC.

The chain joins TRBV5-4 to TRBJ2-3; 12 positions agree with TRBD2. The V gene end was trimmed by 3 bases and the J gene end by 3 bases; junction bases not matched to a gene: 2. Looked up from germline, CDR1 is SGHNT and CDR2 is YYREEE (reference sequence). The CDR3 sequence is 15 residues long. CDR3 in amino acids: CASSSSGRATDTQYF. CDR3 DNA: TGTGCCAGCAGCTCTAGCGGGAGGGCTACAGATACGCAGTATTTT.

The rearrangement links TRBV6-5 to TRBJ2-7, with a tentative D call TRBD1 (5 bases). Germline loops: CDR1 MNHEY, CDR2 SVGAGI. CDR3 size: 15 residues. V was trimmed by 0 bases and J by 5 bases, leaving 14 bases between them. The CDR3 sequence is CASSYSKGQGHEQYF. CDR3 nucleotides: TGTGCCAGCAGTTACTCGAAGGGGCAGGGCCACGAGCAGTACTTC.

This clone was detected once. V is TRBV27 and J is TRBJ1-5; 7 bases fit TRBD1. This CDR3 is 16 amino acids long. The germline gives CDR1 MNHEY, CDR2 SMNVEV (reference sequence). Trimming at V came to 5 bases and at J to 1 base, leaving 8 bases not matched to a gene. CDR3 region: CASSDRVEASNQPQHF. CDR3 in DNA: TGTGCCAGCAGTGACAGGGTCGAAGCAAGCAATCAGCCCCAGCATTTT.

This chain uses TRBV7-2 with TRBJ1-3, with D perhaps TRBD1 (5 bases). The CDR3 is 19 residues long. The germline V and J ends were trimmed by 5 bases and 1 base, with 24 bases remaining between them. Germline values: CDR1 SGHTA, CDR2 FQGNSA. The CDR3: CASSPREGSPRESGNTIYF. The CDR3 DNA is TGTGCCAGCAGCCCCCGGGAGGGGTCGCCACGCGAGTCTGGAAACACCATATATTTT.

The chain uses TRBV7-9 and TRBJ1-3; TRBD1 aligns across 7 bases. The CDR3 covers 18 residues. With 1 base clipped from V and 0 bases from J, the junction kept 9 bases outside the gene matches. CDR1 and CDR2 (germline): SEHNR, FQNEAQ (reference sequence). The CDR3 here is CASSLVGQAALSGNTIYF. CDR3 sequence (DNA): TGTGCCAGCAGCTTAGTAGGACAGGCTGCCCTCTCTGGAAACACCATATATTTT.

This chain uses TRBV10-2 with TRBJ2-3; 9 bases fit TRBD1. Germline V lookup: CDR1 WSHSY, CDR2 SAAADI. The CDR3 extends over 14 amino acids. V lost 9 bases and J lost 4; bases outside the gene matches: 8. The CDR3 protein is CASPGTGKADTQYF. DNA of the CDR3: TGCGCCAGTCCAGGGACAGGGAAGGCAGATACGCAGTATTTT.

This rearrangement joins TRBV6-1 to TRBJ2-7; a possible D gene is TRBD1 (6 bases). The V and J ends lost 2 bases and 3 bases respectively, with 14 bases between them. Germline CDR1 MNHNS, CDR2 SASEGT. CDR3 length: 15 residues. The CDR3: CASSERTATDYEQYF. The CDR3 region has the DNA TGTGCCAGCAGTGAAAGGACAGCAACCGACTACGAGCAGTACTTC.

The chain has TRBV7-3 and TRBJ2-3; 8 positions agree with TRBD1. From germline, CDR1 is SGHTA and CDR2 FQGTGA. V shed 2 bases and J 3 bases; nucleotides not matched to a gene: 4. This CDR3 region has 15 residues. The CDR3 DNA is TGTGCCAGCAGCTTAGTTCAGGGGGCGACAGATACGCAGTATTTT. Its translation: CASSLVQGATDTQYF. Full variable domain (rest looked up from reference TRBV7-3 and TRBJ2-3): GAGVSQTPSNKVTEKGKYVELRCDPISGHTALYWYRQSLGQGPEFLIYFQGTGAADDSGLPNDRFFAVRPEGSVSTLKIQRTERGDSAVYLCASSLVQGATDTQYFGPGTRLTVL.

The chain carries TRBV7-2 and TRBJ2-7; maybe TRBD1 (5 bases). The CDR3 has 14 residues. Trimming took 2 bases from V and 3 from J, leaving 11 bases between them. CDR1 is SGHTA and CDR2 is FQGNSA in the germline V gene. CDR3 sequence (DNA): TGTGCCAGCAGCTTAAAGGGGCGGCACTACGAGCAGTACTTC. Encoded protein: CASSLKGRHYEQYF. Looking up the rest from reference TRBV7-2 and TRBJ2-7 gives the full variable domain: GAGVSQSPSNKVTEKGKDVELRCDPISGHTALYWYRQSLGQGLEFLIYFQGNSAPDKSGLPSDRFSAERTGGSVSTLTIQRTQQEDSAVYLCASSLKGRHYEQYFGPGTRLTVT.

This clone has only one observation. This chain joins TRBV6-5 and TRBJ2-5; D is perhaps TRBD1 (6 bases). The V end lost 4 bases, the J end lost 1 base, and 10 bases lay between the germline ends. CDR1 is MNHEY and CDR2 is SVGAGI in the germline V gene. The CDR3 runs 14 residues. Here the CDR3 reads CASSSQTGQETQYF. In nucleotides, the CDR3 is TGTGCCAGCAGTTCCCAGACAGGCCAAGAGACCCAGTACTTC.

The chain uses TRBV4-2 and TRBJ2-1; TRBD2 aligns across 8 bases. CDR3 length: 16 amino acids. The germline V gene has CDR1 LGHNA and CDR2 YNFKEQ. With 0 bases clipped from V and 0 bases from J, the junction kept 1 base outside the gene matches. In DNA, the CDR3 is TGTGCCAGCAGCCAAGACGGGAGGGGCTCCTACAATGAGCAGTTCTTC. Translating it yields CASSQDGRGSYNEQFF.

The table lists this clone with a few counts. In DNA form, the CDR3 reads TGTGCCTGGAGCGTACAGGGGGACGGCACAGATACGCAGTATTTT. It codes for CAWSVQGDGTDTQYF. The chain links TRBV30 to TRBJ2-3, with TRBD1 matching over 8 bases. The CDR3 length is 15 residues. The ends lost 3 bases at V and 1 base at J; junction bases unmatched: 6. Germline loops: CDR1 GTSNPN, CDR2 SVGIG (reference sequence).

The chain combines TRBV4-3 with TRBJ2-3, with 14 bases aligning to TRBD2. The CDR3 sequence is 19 residues long. Germline CDR1 is LGHNA and CDR2 is YSLEER. J lost 2 bases, V lost 4 bases, and 11 bases had no gene match. For the CDR3, the DNA is TGCGCCAGCAGCCCGGGACTAGCGGGAGAGGGGGAGATCACAGATACGCAGTATTTT. Its protein is CASSPGLAGEGEITDTQYF.

The chain carries TRBV27 and TRBJ2-6, with 7 bases that match TRBD2. The CDR3 consists of 17 residues. The V gene end was trimmed by 5 bases and the J gene end by 0 bases; junction bases not matched to a gene: 7. Germline assignment: CDR1 MNHEY and CDR2 SMNVEV (reference sequence). The CDR3 DNA follows: TGTGCCAGCAGTCTCTGGGGAGGGAGCTCTGGGGCCAACGTCCTGACTTTC. Protein product: CASSLWGGSSGANVLTF.

V usage is TRBV15 and J usage is TRBJ2-5; possibly TRBD2 for D (6 bases). The V gene's germline CDR1 is LNHNV and CDR2 YYDKDF (reference sequence). Trimming stripped 3 bases from V and 5 bases from J, with 19 bases between. The CDR3 totals 16 residues. The CDR3: CATSRAGTLGRETQYF. The CDR3 nucleotides read TGTGCCACCAGCAGGGCCGGGACTCTGGGGAGGGAGACCCAGTACTTC.

The V and J genes are TRBV12-5 and TRBJ1-3; D call uncertain. Trimming left V 4 bases short and J 1 base short, with 11 bases between. The CDR3 sequence is 15 residues long. The V gene's germline CDR1 is LGHNT and CDR2 FRNRAP. The DNA of the CDR3 is TGTGCTAGTGGTTATGAGGGAAGTTCTGGAAACACCATATATTTT. Its translation: CASGYEGSSGNTIYF.

This chain connects TRBV28 to TRBJ2-1, with 8 bases matching TRBD2. The CDR3 runs 15 residues. The V gene's germline CDR1 is MDHEN and CDR2 SYDVKM. With 1 base clipped from V and 6 bases from J, the junction kept 5 bases outside the gene matches. In nucleotides, the CDR3 is TGTGCCAGCAGTTTATCCCGGACTAGCATCAATGAGCAGTTCTTC. Amino acids: CASSLSRTSINEQFF.

This clone showed up just once. The rearrangement links TRBV4-1 to TRBJ2-3, with a possible D match to TRBD2 (8 bases). V dropped 5 bases and J dropped 6 bases, with 27 bases sitting between them. The V gene's germline CDR1 is MGHRA and CDR2 YSYEKL. The CDR3 totals 18 residues. The CDR3 sequence is CASSIGDREGADKDTQYF. The CDR3 DNA follows: TGCGCCAGCAGCATCGGGGACCGGGAGGGGGCAGATAAGGATACGCAGTATTTT.

The chain uses TRBV6-6 and TRBJ2-2; possible D gene TRBD1, 7 bases. This CDR3 region has 15 residues. Germline CDR1 is MNHNY and CDR2 is SVGAGI (reference sequence). V gave up 5 bases and J gave up 6 bases, with 16 bases separating them. CDR3 DNA: TGTGCCAGCAGTCCCCAGGGGGGAACGGCCGGGGAGCTGTTTTTT. It translates to CASSPQGGTAGELFF.

The rearrangement links TRBV2 to TRBJ1-2, with 7 bases aligning to TRBD1. The CDR3 covers 18 residues. The V and J ends lost 2 bases and 4 bases, in that order; junction bases with no gene match: 16. Germline lookup yields CDR1 SNHLY and CDR2 FYNNEI. CDR3 nucleotide sequence: TGTGCCAGCAGTGAACCCAGGGGCGGGACAGATGACTTCTATGGCTACACCTTC. Translation: CASSEPRGGTDDFYGYTF.

The chain is built from TRBV6-5 and TRBJ2-5; possible D gene TRBD1, 6 bases. With 6 bases removed from V and 1 base from J, the gap between germline ends came to 12 bases. CDR1 MNHEY and CDR2 SVGAGI come from the germline V gene. There are 14 residues in the CDR3. The CDR3 DNA is TGTGCCAGCAGCAGACAGGACCCCCAAGAGACCCAGTACTTC. Encoded protein: CASSRQDPQETQYF.

V and J are TRBV5-6 and TRBJ2-7; 9 nucleotides line up with TRBD2. Trimming at V came to 1 base and at J to 2 bases, leaving 1 base not matched to a gene. Germline loops: CDR1 SGHDT, CDR2 YYEEEE. The CDR3 totals 14 residues. This CDR3 is CASSLCGGAYEQYF. The CDR3 bases are TGTGCCAGCAGCTTGTGCGGGGGGGCCTACGAGCAGTACTTC.

This clone was counted a single time. The gene calls are TRBV11-2 and TRBJ1-1; 8 nucleotides align to TRBD1. CDR1 is SGHAT and CDR2 is FQNNGV in the germline V gene. V shed 5 bases and J 8 bases; nucleotides not matched to a gene: 7. The CDR3 totals 13 residues. This CDR3 is CASSPGDRSEAFF. DNA of the CDR3: TGTGCCAGCAGCCCAGGGGACAGGTCGGAAGCTTTCTTT.

This clone was detected only a few times. V gene TRBV29-1 combines with J gene TRBJ2-1, with TRBD2 matching over 9 bases. The V segment lost 8 bases and the J segment 4 bases; nucleotides outside the gene matches: 12. The germline gives CDR1 SQVTM, CDR2 ANQGSEA. This CDR3 is 15 amino acids long. CDR3 nucleotide sequence: TGCAGCTCATCCCAGGAGCTAGCGGGGTACAATGAGCAGTTCTTC. Its protein product is CSSSQELAGYNEQFF.

The V gene is TRBV7-2, the J gene TRBJ2-7; TRBD1 might be the D (5 bases). CDR3 length: 14 amino acids. From germline, CDR1 is SGHTA and CDR2 FQGNSA. V was cut by 3 bases and J by 6 bases, with 15 bases left in between. The chain's CDR3 is CASSLGRIGVEQYF. CDR3 sequence (DNA): TGTGCCAGCAGCTTGGGGCGAATCGGCGTCGAGCAGTACTTC.

This clone was picked up a small number of times. The chain uses TRBV5-1 and TRBJ2-1; 9 bases align to TRBD2. Trimming removed 3 bases from V and 5 bases from J; junction bases left unmatched: 3. The V gene's germline CDR1 is SGHRS and CDR2 YFSETQ. The CDR3 contains 14 residues. CDR3 loop: CASSWLAGNNEQFF. CDR3 DNA: TGCGCCAGCAGCTGGCTAGCGGGGAACAATGAGCAGTTCTTC.

V usage is TRBV7-3 and J usage is TRBJ2-1, with TRBD2 as a possible D gene (6 bases). The CDR3 is 14 residues long. Germline CDR1 and CDR2: SGHTA and FQGTGA. The V and J ends lost 0 bases and 6 bases respectively, with 9 bases between them. Here the CDR3 DNA reads TGTGCCAGCAGCTTAACTAGCGGCCTCAATGAGCAGTTCTTC. Its translation is CASSLTSGLNEQFF. Full variable domain (remainder filled in from reference TRBV7-3 and TRBJ2-1): GAGVSQTPSNKVTEKGKYVELRCDPISGHTALYWYRQSLGQGPEFLIYFQGTGAADDSGLPNDRFFAVRPEGSVSTLKIQRTERGDSAVYLCASSLTSGLNEQFFGPGTRLTVL.

This chain links TRBV4-1 with TRBJ2-3; 11 bases are shared with TRBD2. V was clipped by 1 base and J by 0 bases; unmatched bases: 6. Looked up from germline, CDR1 is MGHRA and CDR2 is YSYEKL. The CDR3 length is 18 residues. The CDR3 loop is CASSQGLAGGQSTDTQYF. CDR3 DNA: TGCGCCAGCAGCCAAGGGCTAGCGGGAGGTCAAAGCACAGATACGCAGTATTTT.